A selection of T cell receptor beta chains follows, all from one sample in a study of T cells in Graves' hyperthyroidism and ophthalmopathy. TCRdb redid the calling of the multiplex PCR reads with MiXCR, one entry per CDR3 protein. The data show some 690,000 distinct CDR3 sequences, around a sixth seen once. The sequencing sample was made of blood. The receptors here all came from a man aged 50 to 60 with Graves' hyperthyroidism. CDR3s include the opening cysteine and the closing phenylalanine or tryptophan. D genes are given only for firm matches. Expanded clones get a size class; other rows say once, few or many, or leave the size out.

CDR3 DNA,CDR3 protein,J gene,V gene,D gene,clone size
TGTGCCAGTAGTATAAGGTTGGGCGGGACCACAGATACGCAGTATTTT,CASSIRLGGTTDTQYF,TRBJ2-3,TRBV19,.,.
TGTGCCGGCAGCTTAGCGACAGGGGCCACCTCCTACAATGATCAGTTCTTC,CAGSLATGATSYNDQFF,TRBJ2-1,TRBV11-2,TRBD1,.
TGCGCCAGCCGGACTAGCGGAGGTTCAGATACGCAGTATTTT,CASRTSGGSDTQYF,TRBJ2-3,TRBV10-2,TRBD2,few
TGCGCCAGCAGCCTACTTCGACAGTATGAGCAGTTCTTC,CASSLLRQYEQFF,TRBJ2-1,TRBV4-1,.,.
TGTGCCAGCTCCCCCGTTAGCGGGAGGGACTACAATGAGCAGTTCTTC,CASSPVSGRDYNEQFF,TRBJ2-1,TRBV18,TRBD2,.
TGTGCCAGCAGTTTCCGCCCTACAGGGACTGGGGCCAACGTCCTGACTTTC,CASSFRPTGTGANVLTF,TRBJ2-6,TRBV27,.,many
TGTGCCAGCAGCAGACAGGGTAGGGGTTGCATCGGGGAGCTGTTTTTT,CASSRQGRGCIGELFF,TRBJ2-2,TRBV6-1,TRBD1,.
TGTGCCACCAAGCGGGAATCACTGGAGACCCAGTACTTC,CATKRESLETQYF,TRBJ2-5,TRBV15,TRBD2,many
TGTGCCAGCAGCCCCCGCGGGACGGTGAACACTGAAGCTTTCTTT,CASSPRGTVNTEAFF,TRBJ1-1,TRBV3-1,.,many
TGCAGCGTTCGTAAGGGGATCTCTGGAAACACCATATATTTT,CSVRKGISGNTIYF,TRBJ1-3,TRBV29-1,.,few
TGTGCCAGCTCACCAGGAAGGGGAAGCGAGCAGTACTTC,CASSPGRGSEQYF,TRBJ2-7,TRBV18,.,.
TGTGCCAGCAGCTTATTCGGGACTAGCGGGATCACCGGGGAGCTGTTTTTT,CASSLFGTSGITGELFF,TRBJ2-2,TRBV7-2,TRBD2,.
TGTGCCAGCAGTTCGGGAACTAATGAAAAACTGTTTTTT,CASSSGTNEKLFF,TRBJ1-4,TRBV12-3/TRBV12-4,.,many
TGTGCCAGCAGTGCCGACAGGTTTAGCTCCTACAATGAGCAGTTCTTC,CASSADRFSSYNEQFF,TRBJ2-1,TRBV6-1,.,many
TGTGCCAGCAGCCACCGAGGGACTAGCGGGAGGGATGAGCAGTTCTTC,CASSHRGTSGRDEQFF,TRBJ2-1,TRBV14,TRBD2,.
TGCAGTGCTAGAGTGTCTAGCGGGGCTCAAGAGACCCAGTACTTC,CSARVSSGAQETQYF,TRBJ2-5,TRBV20-1,TRBD2,many
TGTGCCAGCGTTCGAGTAGGGGATACTGAAGCTTTCTTT,CASVRVGDTEAFF,TRBJ1-1,TRBV7-9,.,many
TGTGCCAGCAGCTTAGAAGGCGCGGCGAGCTCCTACGAGCAGTACTTC,CASSLEGAASSYEQYF,TRBJ2-7,TRBV11-2,.,.
TGTGCCAGCAGCCAATTATCGCGGACTAGCGACACAGATACGCAGTATTTT,CASSQLSRTSDTDTQYF,TRBJ2-3,TRBV3-1,TRBD2,many
TGTGCCAGCAGTTTGGCCCCCGGAGAGACCCAGTACTTC,CASSLAPGETQYF,TRBJ2-5,TRBV5-4,.,few
TGTGCCAGCAGTTTCTCTAGCGGGGTCGGTTATGAGCAGTTCTTC,CASSFSSGVGYEQFF,TRBJ2-1,TRBV28,TRBD2,many
TGTGCCAGCAGTATTGATAAATGGGGGCGATGGACTGAAGCTTTCTTT,CASSIDKWGRWTEAFF,TRBJ1-1,TRBV28,.,many
TGTGCCAGCAGCTTACGCCGGGACTACGACTACGAGCAGTACTTC,CASSLRRDYDYEQYF,TRBJ2-7,TRBV7-8,TRBD2,few
TGTGCCAGCACCCAGGGGTGGACTGAAGCTTTCTTT,CASTQGWTEAFF,TRBJ1-1,TRBV12-3/TRBV12-4,.,many
TGCAGCGTTGTGATCCGTACCGGGAGGATAAACATTCAGTACTTC,CSVVIRTGRINIQYF,TRBJ2-4,TRBV29-1,TRBD2,many
TGTGCCAGCAGCGCCGGGACAGACTACGAGCAGTACTTC,CASSAGTDYEQYF,TRBJ2-7,TRBV28,TRBD1,.
TGCAGCGTTGAAGGTATCACAGCGTCCACAGATACGCAGTATTTT,CSVEGITASTDTQYF,TRBJ2-3,TRBV29-1,.,.
TGTGCCATCAGCCCAGGGGGAGTCAGGAATGAAAAACTGTTTTTT,CAISPGGVRNEKLFF,TRBJ1-4,TRBV10-3,TRBD1,.
TGTGCCAGCAGTGATGGGACAGGGGGCTTTTCACCCCTCCACTTT,CASSDGTGGFSPLHF,TRBJ1-6,TRBV6-1,TRBD1,many
TGTGCCAGCGCGGGGGTCGAGGGTACAGATACGCAGTATTTT,CASAGVEGTDTQYF,TRBJ2-3,TRBV27,TRBD2,many
TGTGCCAGCAGTTACCATGTTCGGCGCGGGAGTTACAATGAGCAGTTCTTC,CASSYHVRRGSYNEQFF,TRBJ2-1,TRBV6-2/TRBV6-3,TRBD2,many
TGCAGCACCGAAGGTGGGACAGGGTCACCCAAAAACATTCAGTACTTC,CSTEGGTGSPKNIQYF,TRBJ2-4,TRBV29-1,TRBD1,many
TGCGCCAGCAGCATTCTAGCGGACGAGCAGTACTTC,CASSILADEQYF,TRBJ2-7,TRBV5-5,TRBD2,.
TGTGCCAGCAGCCAAGATGGGGGTTCTGGGGCCAACGTCCTGACTTTC,CASSQDGGSGANVLTF,TRBJ2-6,TRBV3-1,.,.
TGTGCCAGCAGCCCACTTCGCGGACTAGCGTACACAGATACGCAGTATTTT,CASSPLRGLAYTDTQYF,TRBJ2-3,TRBV6-1,TRBD2,few
TGTGCCAGCAGTGTACCGCCGGGACAGGGGGCAGATACGCAGTATTTT,CASSVPPGQGADTQYF,TRBJ2-3,TRBV6-1,TRBD1,many
TGTGCCTGGAGTGTGTGGCCGGTGGAAGAGACCCAGTACTTC,CAWSVWPVEETQYF,TRBJ2-5,TRBV30,.,.
TGCAGCGTTGAAGATAATGGCATTCAGTACTTC,CSVEDNGIQYF,TRBJ2-4,TRBV29-1,.,few
TGTGCTAGTGGTTTGACGGGGGAGTGGGAGCAGTTCTTC,CASGLTGEWEQFF,TRBJ2-1,TRBV12-5,.,.
TGTGCCACCAGTGACTCCCTTGTTCTCAGCGGGGAGCTGTTTTTT,CATSDSLVLSGELFF,TRBJ2-2,TRBV24-1,.,many